A single sample is the source of the 21 T cell receptor beta chains below, sequenced in a study of blood T cells in healthy people across ages. With a J-beta primer mix and a sample-barcoded 5' primer, a second PCR ran roughly 7 to 11 cycles. TCRdb itself ran the 5' RACE reads through MiXCR, one entry per CDR3 protein. Of about 800,000 distinct CDR3 sequences in the sample, less than 60% were seen once. Sequencing was performed on blood. Source of these receptors: an elderly man in good health.

The DNA of the CDR3 is TGTGCCATCAGTGATATAGGACTAGCGGGGGGGCCTATACAACCAGATACGCAGTATTTT. Translating gives CAISDIGLAGGPIQPDTQYF. The chain is built from TRBV10-3 and TRBJ2-3; 15 bases line up with TRBD2. The germline CDR1 and CDR2 sequences are ENHRY and SYGVKD. J gave up 4 bases and V 3 bases, and 14 bases lay outside the gene matches. This CDR3 has 20 residues.

V and J are TRBV3-1 and TRBJ2-7; D possibly corresponds to TRBD1 (6 bases). Germline loops: CDR1 LGHDT, CDR2 YNNKEL (reference sequence). The CDR3 is 14 amino acids. V was cut by 2 bases and J by 6 bases, with 14 bases left in between. The CDR3 DNA sequence: TGTGCCAGCAGCCAATTGGCCAGGGGTACCGAGCAGTACTTC. Residues: CASSQLARGTEQYF.

This clonotype was counted only a few times. J is TRBJ2-4 and V is TRBV12-3 or TRBV12-4, with a weak D call TRBD1 (6 bases). This CDR3 is built from 13 residues. Trimming stripped 5 bases from V and 5 bases from J, with 10 bases between. The CDR3 DNA follows: TGTGCCAGCAGTGCTCGGACAGAAAACATTCAGTACTTC. This encodes CASSARTENIQYF.

J is TRBJ1-1 and V is TRBV7-3; D not resolved. With 0 bases removed from V and 2 bases from J, the gap between germline ends came to 7 bases. Germline V lookup: CDR1 SGHTA, CDR2 FQGTGA. The CDR3 runs 14 residues. The CDR3 nucleotides read TGTGCCAGCAGCTTAACGACGGCCAACACTGAAGCTTTCTTT. Residues: CASSLTTANTEAFF.

This chain joins TRBV4-3 and TRBJ2-1; 7 bases map to TRBD1. V dropped 3 bases and J dropped 8; count of bases not matched to a gene: 10. Germline V CDR1 and CDR2: LGHNA, YSLEER. This CDR3 contains 15 residues. CDR3 amino acids: CASSQKDRDKDEQFF. DNA for the CDR3: TGCGCCAGCAGCCAGAAAGACAGGGATAAGGATGAGCAGTTCTTC.

The rearrangement links TRBV5-1 to TRBJ2-3; the match to TRBD2 covers 8 bases. In germline, CDR1 is SGHRS, CDR2 YFSETQ. V was pared by 1 base and J by 2 bases, with 9 bases of the junction left unmatched. This CDR3 has 17 amino acids. The CDR3 region is CASSLFLGLVNTDTQYF. DNA for the CDR3: TGCGCCAGCAGCTTGTTCTTGGGACTAGTAAACACAGATACGCAGTATTTT. Filled out from reference TRBV5-1 and TRBJ2-3, the complete variable domain reads KAGVTQTPRYLIKTRGQQVTLSCSPISGHRSVSWYQQTPGQGLQFLFEYFSETQRNKGNFPGRFSGRQFSNSRSEMNVSTLELGDSALYLCASSLFLGLVNTDTQYFGPGTRLTVL.

The V and J genes are TRBV6-1 and TRBJ1-2, with D tentatively TRBD1 (6 bases). The CDR3 has 14 amino acids. V was cut by 11 bases and J by 2 bases, with 18 bases left in between. Germline values: CDR1 MNHNS, CDR2 SASEGT. This chain's CDR3 is CAASLNGGNYGYTF. The CDR3 DNA is TGTGCCGCCAGCCTGAATGGGGGCAACTATGGCTACACCTTC.

This clonotype was seen at least ten times. This sequence joins TRBV5-1 and TRBJ1-2; D not resolved. The CDR3 spans 14 residues. CDR1 and CDR2 from the germline V gene are SGHRS and YFSETQ. V was cut by 0 bases and J by 8 bases, with 14 bases left in between. CDR3 sequence (DNA): TGCGCCAGCAGCTTGGACAACATCGACGACGGCTACACCTTC. It is translated as CASSLDNIDDGYTF.

The V and J genes are TRBV4-3 and TRBJ2-5, with TRBD2 as a possible D gene (5 bases). The CDR3 totals 15 residues. V lost 0 bases and J 4 bases, leaving 12 bases between the germline ends. The germline V gene encodes CDR1 LGHNA and CDR2 YSLEER. As DNA, the CDR3 is TGCGCCAGCAGCCAAGATAGTGGAGCGGTAGAGACCCAGTACTTC. Translation gives CASSQDSGAVETQYF.

V is TRBV20-1 and J is TRBJ1-6; a possible D gene is TRBD1 (6 bases). CDR1 is DFQATT, CDR2 SNEGSKA, per germline (reference sequence). The CDR3 consists of 14 residues. V lost 1 base and J 8 bases, leaving 12 bases between the germline ends. As DNA, the CDR3 is TGCAGTGCTAGAGGGGGACAAGTTGATTCACCCCTCCACTTT. Encoded protein: CSARGGQVDSPLHF.

This clonotype was detected many times. V usage is TRBV12-3 or TRBV12-4 and J usage is TRBJ2-5, with 12 nucleotides matching TRBD2. This CDR3 region has 15 residues. Trimming at V came to 6 bases and at J to 5 bases, leaving 7 bases not matched to a gene. The CDR3 DNA reads TGTGCCAGCAGACCGACTAGCGGGAGCGGTGAGACCCAGTACTTC. It encodes CASRPTSGSGETQYF.

The rearrangement uses TRBV7-7 and TRBJ2-7; possibly TRBD2 for D (5 bases). The better agreement between TRBJ2-5 and the DNA end casts doubt on the J call. The CDR3 sequence is 13 residues long. Germline loops: CDR1 SSHAT, CDR2 FNYEAQ (reference sequence). The CDR3 DNA reads TGTGCCAGCAGCCCAAGAGGGTTGGGGACCCAGTACTTC. The encoded protein is CASSPRGLGTQYF.

The chain combines TRBV5-1 with TRBJ2-3, with a tentative D call TRBD2 (5 bases). Trimming removed 4 bases from V and 4 bases from J, with 16 bases in between. The CDR3 has 15 residues. CDR1 and CDR2 (germline): SGHRS, YFSETQ. The CDR3 DNA reads as TGCGCCAGCAGCCCCCTACCGGGGTCCGCAGATACGCAGTATTTT. This encodes CASSPLPGSADTQYF. The full variable domain, with the rest looked up from reference TRBV5-1 and TRBJ2-3, is KAGVTQTPRYLIKTRGQQVTLSCSPISGHRSVSWYQQTPGQGLQFLFEYFSETQRNKGNFPGRFSGRQFSNSRSEMNVSTLELGDSALYLCASSPLPGSADTQYFGPGTRLTVL.

The rearrangement joins TRBV20-1 to TRBJ2-5; D is possibly TRBD2 (6 bases). TRBJ2-1 explains the end of the DNA better; the J call may be wrong. The CDR3 sequence is 16 residues long. Germline V gene data show CDR1 as DFQATT and CDR2 as SNEGSKA (reference sequence). CDR3 coding DNA: TGCAGTGCAAGATCCCTTGGGGCGGGGAACCAAGAGACCCAGTTCTTC. Amino acid sequence: CSARSLGAGNQETQFF.

The chain employs TRBV9 and TRBJ1-1; D is unclear. CDR1 and CDR2 (germline): SGDLS, YYNGEE. This CDR3 contains 13 residues. V was pared by 0 bases and J by 6 bases, with 9 bases between. CDR3 DNA: TGTGCCAGCAGCGTAGGTCCCGGGGCTGAAGCTTTCTTT. Protein product: CASSVGPGAEAFF.

The chain employs TRBV24-1 and TRBJ2-7; D not resolved. V was trimmed by 3 bases and J by 7 bases, leaving 9 bases between them. Germline values: CDR1 KGHDR, CDR2 SFDVKD. This CDR3 region has 12 residues. The CDR3 loop reads CATSDPRDEQYF. CDR3 bases: TGTGCCACCAGTGATCCTAGAGATGAGCAGTACTTC.

This chain joins TRBV4-3 and TRBJ1-2; a possible D gene is TRBD1 (5 bases). Deletions cut 0 bases from V and 7 bases from J, with 15 bases between. The germline gives CDR1 LGHNA, CDR2 YSLEER. The CDR3 is 15 residues long. The CDR3 loop reads CASSQEVTGLSGYTF. In nucleotides, the CDR3 is TGCGCCAGCAGCCAAGAAGTCACAGGCCTCTCTGGCTACACCTTC.

There are a few counts of this clonotype. The rearrangement joins TRBV7-2 to TRBJ2-5; TRBD2 matches at 10 bases. CDR1 and CDR2 from the germline V gene are SGHTA and FQGNSA. V lost 5 bases and J lost 5; bases outside the gene matches: 11. The CDR3 length is 16 residues. The DNA for the CDR3 is TGTGCCAGCAGCACCACTAGCGGGACCCACGGGGAGACCCAGTACTTC. Residues: CASSTTSGTHGETQYF.

This chain uses TRBV19 with TRBJ2-1, with 9 bases aligning to TRBD2. Germline CDR1 and CDR2: LNHDA and SQIVND (reference sequence). The CDR3 extends over 15 amino acids. V was pared by 6 bases and J by 5 bases, with 8 bases of the junction left unmatched. The CDR3 sequence: CASRPLLAGNNEQFF. The DNA for the CDR3 is TGTGCCAGTAGGCCTCTCCTAGCGGGGAACAATGAGCAGTTCTTC.

The rearrangement joins TRBV14 to TRBJ2-1, with D perhaps TRBD1 or TRBD2 (5 bases each). The CDR3 runs to 14 residues. CDR1 is SGHDN and CDR2 is FVKESK in the germline V gene. V lost 2 bases and J lost 5, with 10 bases in between. CDR3 sequence (DNA): TGTGCCAGCAGCCAACAGGGACCTAACAATGAGCAGTTCTTC. Amino acids: CASSQQGPNNEQFF.

The chain uses TRBV20-1 and TRBJ2-1; 8 bases line up with TRBD2. The CDR3 has 16 amino acids. Germline V gene lookup returns CDR1 DFQATT and CDR2 SNEGSKA (reference sequence). The junction had 12 bases not matched to a gene; V was cut back by 2 bases and J by 6 bases. The chain's CDR3 is CSARLHTGTRGNEQFF. The CDR3 nucleotides are TGCAGTGCTAGACTCCACACCGGGACTAGGGGCAATGAGCAGTTCTTC.